This TCR beta chain was identified during a study of T cells in Graves' hyperthyroidism and ophthalmopathy. Broader study findings: A median roughly six months before onset, the model predicted ophthalmopathy.

The diagnostic basis comprised clinical symptoms, serum thyroxine and TRAb, thyroid ultrasound and orbital computed tomography. Fresh peripheral blood, about 9.6 ml, yielded the PBMCs. Note on this clonotype: The antigen remains undetermined. At one end, the junction sequence differs from germline, possibly due to a read error.

The CDR3 has 12 amino acids. Germline loops: CDR1 SSHAT, CDR2 FNYEAQ (reference sequence). RNA transcripts yielded amplified TCR beta CDR3 regions. The primer set for the first-round RT-PCR of the TCR CDR3 was HTBI. MiXCR, applied by TCRdb to the multiplex PCR reads, yields one record per CDR3 protein. The data contain around 350,000 distinct CDR3 sequences, about 20% of them singletons. The sequence was collected from a woman aged 18 to 35 with Graves' hyperthyroidism. The specimen sequenced was blood. V is TRBV7-7 and J is TRBJ1-1; unclear D gene. The CDR3 DNA follows: TGTGCTAGCAGCGCCGGGGTGGCTGAAGCTTTCTTT. It translates to CASSAGVAEAFF.